This TCR beta chain emerged from a study of OX40 agonist ivuxolimab in advanced cancers. Study-level background: Ivuxolimab was an agonistic, fully human IgG2 monoclonal antibody directed against OX40 (CD134), a costimulatory receptor. Among the roughly 50 dose-escalation patients, some 20 had hepatocellular carcinoma, roughly 15 melanoma, 9 renal cell carcinoma and 9 head and neck cancer. Patients were allowed to have had prior anti-PD-1, anti-PD-L1 or anti-CTLA-4 therapy, and around 37% of the dose-escalation patients had previously received checkpoint inhibitors. The purpose of peripheral TCRbeta sequencing was to test whether ivuxolimab changed TCR sequence diversity and led to clonal T-cell expansion. In the dose-escalation cohort, 82.7% of patients were male, and the mean age was 60 years with a range of roughly 23 to 79. The paper reports the monotherapy dose-escalation portion (N ≈ 50 patients) of the phase I ivuxolimab trial. Intravenous ivuxolimab was administered to patients every 2 weeks at six dose levels: 0.01, 0.1, 0.3, 1.5, 3 and 10 mg/kg. Three dose-escalation patients achieved partial responses, one with hepatocellular carcinoma and two with cutaneous melanoma.

Study-wide conclusions, independent of this receptor: In the 0.1-3.0 mg/kg groups, partial responders had among the lowest normalized peripheral clonal expansion, particularly in CD8+ T cells. Antigen specificity was not determined for the clonally expanded peripheral T cells. At doses from 0.1 to 3.0 mg/kg, clonal expansion was seen in both CD4+ and CD8+ blood T cells between baseline and week 6. After ivuxolimab, expanded clones were on average more numerous among CD8+ T cells than among CD4+ T cells. Low levels of normalized T-cell clonal expansion were also seen in some patients who did not respond.

Patients with a history of autoimmune disease or receiving systemic immunosuppression were excluded from the trial. Peripheral blood for TCR sequencing was collected from all dose cohorts at baseline, on cycle 4 day 1, and on cycle 7 day 1. The samples were taken from a phase I, first-in-human, multicenter, open-label dose-escalation trial of ivuxolimab. Adults with locally advanced or metastatic melanoma, renal cell, hepatocellular, or head and neck squamous cell carcinoma were enrolled in the trial. CD4+ and CD8+ T cells were sorted separately from peripheral blood before TCR sequencing. Only one count was recorded for this clone. No antigen is known for it. One base away there is no much larger clone; base qualities are not given. For sequencing of the TCRbeta CDR3 region, genomic DNA was extracted from the sorted cells. TCRbeta CDR3 regions were sequenced using the immunoSEQ Assay. The table comes from immuneACCESS by way of TCRdb, which keeps in-frame sequences with V and J called. Part of the clones is missing from these tables; in studies checked, under half for an unresolved V gene and the rest for unknown reasons. The sample table holds some 81,000 clones, of which more than 75% were seen once. The leading ten clones occupy roughly 6.3% of the sample.

The CDR3 starts with the cysteine, ends with the phenylalanine, and has 15 residues. The only DNA kept is the CDR3, 45 bases in frame from the first base. V and J are truncated by 1 base and 4 bases respectively, leaving an intervening sequence of 11 bases. For CDR1 and CDR2, the germline V gene lists SGHTA and FQGNSA. The source was CD4+ or CD8+ T cells sorted from blood, collected in a trial of the OX40 agonist ivuxolimab. The chain employs TRBV7-2 and TRBJ2-1; the D assignment is uncertain and may be TRBD1 or TRBD2, with 6 bases supporting each. The sequence was obtained from an adult with an advanced solid tumor such as melanoma, head and neck, liver or kidney cancer. The CDR3 loop reads CASSLVGGPYNEQFF. The nucleotide sequence reads as follows: TGTGCCAGCAGCTTAGTCGGGGGCCCGTACAATGAGCAGTTCTTC.